The 26 T cell receptor beta chains below come from one sample, sequenced in a study of blood T cells in healthy people across ages. Combining a sample-barcoded 5' primer with a J-beta primer mix, a second PCR ran for roughly 7 to 11 cycles. Via MiXCR, TCRdb re-called the 5' RACE reads, giving one row per CDR3 protein. The sample records hundreds of thousands of distinct CDR3 sequences, about a quarter being singletons. The same data also went into a second study, on T cells of mothers and their children.

Sample: blood. Receptors originate from a boy aged 5 to 17 in good health.

This chain joins TRBV25-1 and TRBJ1-1, with TRBD1 matching over 9 bases. This CDR3 contains 15 residues. V shed 6 bases, J shed 11 bases, and the junction held 16 bases outside the gene matches. Germline CDR1 is MGHDK and CDR2 is SYGVNS. In DNA form, the CDR3 reads TGTGCCAGCAGCCCCACCGGGGACAGGGCTTCTCGGGCTTTCTTT. Its protein product is CASSPTGDRASRAFF.

V usage is TRBV20-1 and J usage is TRBJ2-7; the D is unclear. Germline V gene lookup returns CDR1 DFQATT and CDR2 SNEGSKA (reference sequence). Trimming took off 5 bases at V and 4 bases at J, with 12 bases between the two ends. The CDR3 length is 12 residues. The DNA for the CDR3 is TGCAGTGCTGGACGGAATTATTACGAGCAGTACTTC. This encodes CSAGRNYYEQYF.

The sample holds a few counts of this clonotype. The V call is TRBV9, the J call TRBJ1-5, with D maybe TRBD1 (6 bases). CDR3 length: 14 residues. Deletions cut 0 bases from V and 4 bases from J, with 8 bases between. Germline lookup yields CDR1 SGDLS and CDR2 YYNGEE. The CDR3 DNA follows: TGTGCCAGCAGCGTAGGACAGGTAAATCAGCCCCAGCATTTT. It is translated as CASSVGQVNQPQHF.

A few counts support this clonotype. V is TRBV10-3 and J is TRBJ1-1; unclear D gene. The V end lost 6 bases, the J end lost 1 base, and 3 bases lay between the germline ends. The CDR3 covers 11 residues. CDR1 and CDR2 (germline): ENHRY, SYGVKD. This chain's CDR3 is CAIRENTEAFF. In DNA form, the CDR3 reads TGTGCCATCAGGGAGAACACTGAAGCTTTCTTT.

J is TRBJ1-1 and V is TRBV10-3; tentatively, D is TRBD1 (6 bases). Germline-derived CDR1 and CDR2 are ENHRY and SYGVKD. Trimming stripped 4 bases from V and 5 bases from J, with 11 bases between. CDR3 length: 13 residues. CDR3 in amino acids: CAISGGGRTEAFF. The CDR3 nucleotides are TGTGCCATCAGTGGTGGGGGGCGGACTGAAGCTTTCTTT.

The chain carries TRBV6-5 and TRBJ2-2; the match to TRBD1 covers 7 bases. The trim removed 5 bases at V and 7 bases at J, leaving 7 bases unmatched. This CDR3 is 14 amino acids long. The germline V gene encodes CDR1 MNHEY and CDR2 SVGAGI. CDR3 loop: CASSRQGVGGELFF. In DNA, the CDR3 is TGTGCCAGCAGTAGACAGGGAGTGGGCGGGGAGCTGTTTTTT.

The CDR3: CASSYAGGGGETQYF. CDR3 bases: TGTGCCAGCAGTTACGCAGGTGGAGGCGGGGAGACCCAGTACTTC. The chain has TRBV6-5 and TRBJ2-5, with D possibly TRBD2 on 5 matching bases. Per the germline V gene, CDR1 is MNHEY and CDR2 is SVGAGI. The CDR3 length is 15 residues. V lost 2 bases and J 5 bases, leaving 15 bases between the germline ends.

This clonotype appeared a few times. This chain connects TRBV3-1 to TRBJ1-2; 7 bases are a match to TRBD1. V lost 3 bases to trimming and J lost 4 bases; unmatched junction nucleotides: 8. From germline, CDR1 is LGHDT and CDR2 YNNKEL (reference sequence). This CDR3 is built from 15 residues. This CDR3 reads CASSHTTYRGYGYTF. DNA for the CDR3: TGTGCCAGCAGCCATACAACCTACAGGGGCTATGGCTACACCTTC. Looking up the rest from reference TRBV3-1 and TRBJ1-2 gives the full variable domain: DTAVSQTPKYLVTQMGNDKSIKCEQNLGHDTMYWYKQDSKKFLKIMFSYNNKELIINETVPNRFSPKSPDKAHLNLHINSLELGDSAVYFCASSHTTYRGYGYTFGSGTRLTVV.

J is TRBJ2-1 and V is TRBV4-2, with TRBD2 identical over 10 bases. The CDR3 is 14 residues long. V lost 5 bases to trimming and J lost 6 bases; unmatched junction nucleotides: 4. Per germline, CDR1 LGHNA and CDR2 YNFKEQ. CDR3 region: CASSSRTSGNEQFF. The CDR3 DNA reads TGTGCCAGCAGCTCTCGGACTAGCGGCAATGAGCAGTTCTTC.

This chain joins TRBV5-1 and TRBJ2-5; 10 bases are a match to TRBD2. The germline V gene encodes CDR1 SGHRS and CDR2 YFSETQ. Germline trimming cut 4 bases from V and 7 bases from J; bases unmatched to any gene: 7. This CDR3 is built from 14 residues. This chain's CDR3 is CASSPGTSVGTQYF. The CDR3 nucleotides read TGCGCCAGCAGCCCCGGGACTAGCGTCGGGACCCAGTACTTC.

This clonotype has just a few counts. The chain has TRBV3-1 and TRBJ2-5; possible D gene TRBD2, 6 bases. The CDR3 extends over 14 amino acids. The germline V gene has CDR1 LGHDT and CDR2 YNNKEL (reference sequence). The V gene lost 6 bases and the J gene lost 2 bases, with 13 bases spanning the gap. CDR3 nucleotide sequence: TGTGCCAGCAGACCGGGACTCCTTCAAGAGACCCAGTACTTC. Protein: CASRPGLLQETQYF.

The chain is built from TRBV2 and TRBJ1-1; D is undetermined. The J call may be in error: the DNA end matches TRBJ2-5 better. Germline V gene lookup returns CDR1 SNHLY and CDR2 FYNNEI. The CDR3 spans 12 residues. The CDR3 DNA follows: TGTGCCAGCAGTGAGCTACTGGAGACCCAGTACTTC. It encodes CASSELLETQYF.

The V and J genes are TRBV9 and TRBJ2-5; D unresolved. V lost 0 bases and J lost 3, with 6 bases in between. CDR1 is SGDLS and CDR2 is YYNGEE in the germline V gene. This CDR3 contains 13 residues. CDR3 in DNA: TGTGCCAGCAGCGTAGCTCCAGAAGAGACCCAGTACTTC. This sequence encodes CASSVAPEETQYF.

CDR3 sequence: CASSGVLNEQFF. CDR3 nucleotides: TGTGCCAGCAGCGGGGTGCTCAATGAGCAGTTCTTC. The rearrangement joins TRBV2 to TRBJ2-1; TRBD2 is a possible D gene (5 bases). This CDR3 comprises 12 residues. The V end lost 6 bases, the J end lost 6 bases, and 9 bases lay between the germline ends. Germline V lookup: CDR1 SNHLY, CDR2 FYNNEI.

Only a few counts were recorded for this clonotype. The chain joins TRBV20-1 to TRBJ2-1; 12 bases fit TRBD2. The ends lost 2 bases at V and 0 bases at J; junction bases unmatched: 8. Germline CDR1 reads DFQATT; CDR2 reads SNEGSKA (reference sequence). The CDR3 spans 18 residues. This CDR3 reads CSARLAGGPLSSYNEQFF. CDR3 in DNA: TGCAGTGCTAGACTAGCGGGGGGGCCCTTGAGCTCCTACAATGAGCAGTTCTTC.

The J gene is TRBJ1-4, the V gene TRBV20-1; weak D call: TRBD1 (6 bases). Between the trimmed V and J ends, which lost 4 bases and 6 bases, there was a span of 6 bases. The CDR3 contains 11 residues. Germline CDR1 and CDR2: DFQATT and SNEGSKA (reference sequence). CDR3 coding DNA: TGCAGTGCTAACAGGGATGAAAAACTGTTTTTT. The encoded protein is CSANRDEKLFF.

The rearrangement links TRBV28 to TRBJ2-7; D is uncertain. CDR3 length equals 12 residues. CDR1 is MDHEN and CDR2 is SYDVKM in the germline V gene. Trimming removed 7 bases at V and 0 bases at J, with 7 bases between. DNA for the CDR3: TGTGCCAGCATGGATTACTCCTACGAGCAGTACTTC. Its translation: CASMDYSYEQYF.

The chain joins TRBV28 to TRBJ2-7; D assignment may be TRBD1 or TRBD2 (5 bases each). V lost 7 bases, J lost 7 bases, and 14 bases lay in between. Germline V gives CDR1 MDHEN, CDR2 SYDVKM. This CDR3 is built from 12 residues. Written as DNA, the CDR3 is TGTGCCAGCAATGCAGGGTCGGGGGAGCAGTACTTC. The encoded protein is CASNAGSGEQYF. Drawing the rest from reference TRBV28 and TRBJ2-7, the complete variable domain is DVKVTQSSRYLVKRTGEKVFLECVQDMDHENMFWYRQDPGLGLRLIYFSYDVKMKEKGDIPEGYSVSREKKERFSLILESASTNQTSMYLCASNAGSGEQYFGPGTRLTVT.

The J gene is TRBJ2-5, the V gene TRBV5-1, with a weak D call TRBD2 (6 bases). The CDR3 covers 13 residues. Germline CDR1 SGHRS, CDR2 YFSETQ. V gave up 1 base and J gave up 7 bases, with 11 bases separating them. For the CDR3, the DNA is TGCGCCAGCAGCTTGCCCCCGGAGGGGACCCAGTACTTC. It is translated as CASSLPPEGTQYF.

The V and J genes are TRBV5-4 and TRBJ2-5; unclear D gene. Germline loops: CDR1 SGHNT, CDR2 YYREEE (reference sequence). Trimming removed 2 bases at V and 5 bases at J, with 19 bases between. This CDR3 region has 16 residues. The CDR3 nucleotides read TGTGCCAGCAGCTTTCTCAGTGGGCTAGGGTCGGAGACCCAGTACTTC. Translation: CASSFLSGLGSETQYF.

The chain carries TRBV28 and TRBJ2-5; 10 bases match TRBD2. Trimming took 7 bases from V and 11 from J; bases not matched to a gene: 10. Germline V CDR1 and CDR2: MDHEN, SYDVKM. This CDR3 region has 13 residues. The CDR3 coding sequence is TGTGCCAGCAAGAGCGGGGGGGCGGGTGAGCAGTACTTC. Protein sequence: CASKSGGAGEQYF.

In its sample, this clonotype was seen a few times. This sequence joins TRBV10-3 and TRBJ2-2, with TRBD2 identical over 12 bases. With V trimmed by 4 bases and J by 5 bases, 8 bases remained unmatched. CDR3 length equals 17 residues. Germline V gene sequence: CDR1 ENHRY, CDR2 SYGVKD. The CDR3 DNA reads TGTGCCATCAGTGTTCCGACTAGCGGGGGATGGACCGGGGAGCTGTTTTTT. This gives the protein CAISVPTSGGWTGELFF.

This clonotype was seen a few times. The chain couples TRBV6-2 or TRBV6-3 to TRBJ2-1; 8 nucleotides align to TRBD2. Germline values: CDR1 MNHEY, CDR2 SVGEGT. The CDR3 covers 15 residues. The trim removed 2 bases at V and 5 bases at J, leaving 5 bases unmatched. CDR3 sequence reads: CASSYLAGGNNEQFF. The DNA of the CDR3 is TGTGCCAGCAGTTACCTGGCGGGGGGCAACAATGAGCAGTTCTTC.

This clonotype showed up just a few times. This chain connects TRBV10-3 to TRBJ2-7, with TRBD1 matching over 12 bases. The V segment lost 6 bases and the J segment 0 bases; nucleotides outside the gene matches: 3. Germline V gives CDR1 ENHRY, CDR2 SYGVKD. The CDR3 has 15 amino acids. CDR3 sequence reads: CAISPGQGASYEQYF. The CDR3 nucleotides read TGTGCCATCAGCCCGGGACAGGGGGCCTCCTACGAGCAGTACTTC.

V is TRBV19 and J is TRBJ2-7; D is unclear. The V end lost 11 bases, the J end lost 0 bases, and 14 bases lay between the germline ends. Germline V gives CDR1 LNHDA, CDR2 SQIVND (reference sequence). This CDR3 contains 13 residues. CDR3 nucleotide sequence: TGTGCCCCTCTCAAGGCAAGCTCCTACGAGCAGTACTTC. Translated: CAPLKASSYEQYF.

This clonotype was seen more than once but under ten times. The chain has TRBV6-6 and TRBJ2-5; 11 nucleotides line up with TRBD2. The germline CDR1 and CDR2 sequences are MNHNY and SVGAGI (reference sequence). With V trimmed by 6 bases and J by 3 bases, 6 bases remained unmatched. The CDR3 has 15 residues. DNA for the CDR3: TGTGCCAGCAGCCGACTAGCGGGGACCGAAGAGACCCAGTACTTC. Its translation: CASSRLAGTEETQYF.